A selection of T cell receptor beta chains follows, all from one sample in a study of T cell responses to AZD1222 COVID-19 vaccine. Some clones are missing from TCRdb's copy, which holds only in-frame ones; the method was immunoSEQ multiplex PCR. This repertoire shows about 120,000 clones, roughly 90% found once; its top ten account for 2% to 3%. Sequenced material: peripheral blood, taken 28 days after the second AZD1222 dose. The receptor source for this set is an adult who received the AZD1222 COVID-19 vaccine. Each CDR3 is given with its conserved first and last residue. A D gene is named only where the DNA matches it firmly. Only some rows state a clone size, as once, few, many or a class for expanded clones.

TRBD1	-	TRBV7-8	TRBJ1-5	CASSPDRGNQPQHF	TGTGCCAGCAGCCCGGACAGGGGCAATCAGCCCCAGCATTTT
-	few	TRBV6-5	TRBJ2-7	CASTASTLGREQYF	TGTGCCAGCACGGCCTCTACATTGGGTCGCGAGCAGTACTTC
TRBD1	-	TRBV7-6	TRBJ1-5	CASSLNARGSNQPQHF	TGTGCCAGCAGCTTAAATGCCAGGGGGAGTAATCAGCCCCAGCATTTT
TRBD1	-	TRBV15	TRBJ2-5	CATSRPQGRDQETQYF	TGTGCCACCAGCAGGCCACAGGGGCGGGACCAAGAGACCCAGTACTTC
-	-	TRBV16	TRBJ2-1	CASSSQLYNEQFF	TGTGCCAGCAGCTCTCAACTTTACAATGAGCAGTTCTTC
TRBD1	-	TRBV29-1	TRBJ1-2	CSVGDRENYGYTF	TGCAGCGTTGGGGACAGGGAGAACTATGGCTACACCTTC
TRBD1	-	TRBV11-2	TRBJ1-3	CASSLRTGASSGNTIYF	TGTGCCAGCAGCTTACGGACAGGGGCGAGCTCTGGAAACACCATATATTTT
TRBD2	-	TRBV25-1	TRBJ2-1	CASSEPGGIRDEQFF	TGTGCCAGCAGTGAACCGGGGGGGATACGAGATGAGCAGTTCTTC
-	-	TRBV18	TRBJ2-3	CASSATRHGTDTQYF	TGTGCCAGCTCTGCCACGAGGCACGGGACAGATACGCAGTATTTT
TRBD1	-	TRBV7-2	TRBJ1-1	CASSFYRGNTEAFF	TGTGCCAGCAGCTTCTACAGGGGGAACACTGAAGCTTTCTTT
TRBD2	-	TRBV30	TRBJ2-1	CAWEVGGGALDEQFF	TGTGCCTGGGAAGTCGGCGGGGGGGCCTTGGATGAGCAGTTCTTC
TRBD2	-	TRBV4-3	TRBJ2-1	CASSQELAGFNEQFF	TGCGCCAGCAGCCAAGAGTTAGCGGGGTTCAATGAGCAGTTCTTC
TRBD2	-	TRBV7-3	TRBJ2-1	CASSLSSGGAREQFF	TGTGCCAGCAGCTTAAGTAGCGGGGGGGCCCGTGAGCAGTTCTTC
-	-	TRBV7-6	TRBJ1-2	CASSSLGGYTF	TGTGCCAGCAGCTCCCTAGGCGGCTACACCTTC
-	once	TRBV5-5	TRBJ1-6	CASSLGGHNSPLHF	TGTGCCAGCAGCTTGGGGGGACATAATTCACCCCTCCACTTT
TRBD1	-	TRBV18	TRBJ2-2	CASSPGTGYTGELFF	TGTGCCAGCTCGCCCGGGACAGGGTACACCGGGGAGCTGTTTTTT
TRBD1	-	TRBV5-1	TRBJ1-1	CASSYLGGRGQGITEAFF	TGCGCCAGCTCCTATTTGGGGGGTCGAGGACAGGGAATCACTGAAGCTTTCTTT
-	-	TRBV19	TRBJ2-2	CASSSPTGTGELFF	TGTGCCAGTAGTTCCCCGACCGGGACCGGGGAGCTGTTTTTT